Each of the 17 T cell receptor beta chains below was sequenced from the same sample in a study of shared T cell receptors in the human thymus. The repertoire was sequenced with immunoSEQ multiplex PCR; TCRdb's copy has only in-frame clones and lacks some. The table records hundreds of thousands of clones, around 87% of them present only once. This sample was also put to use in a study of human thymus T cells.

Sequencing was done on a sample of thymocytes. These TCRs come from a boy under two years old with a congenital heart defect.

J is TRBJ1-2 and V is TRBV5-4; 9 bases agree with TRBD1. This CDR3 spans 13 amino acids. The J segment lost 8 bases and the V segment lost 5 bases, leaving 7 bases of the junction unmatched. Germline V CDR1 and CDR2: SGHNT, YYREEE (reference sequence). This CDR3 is CASRGDRERGYTF. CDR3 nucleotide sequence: TGTGCCAGCAGAGGGGACAGGGAAAGGGGCTACACCTTC.

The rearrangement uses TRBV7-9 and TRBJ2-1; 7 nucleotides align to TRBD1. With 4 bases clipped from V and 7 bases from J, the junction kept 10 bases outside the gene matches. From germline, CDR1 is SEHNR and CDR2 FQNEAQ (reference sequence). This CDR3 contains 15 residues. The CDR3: CASSSGTDTKNEQFF. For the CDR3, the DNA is TGTGCCAGCAGCTCGGGGACAGATACAAAGAATGAGCAGTTCTTC.

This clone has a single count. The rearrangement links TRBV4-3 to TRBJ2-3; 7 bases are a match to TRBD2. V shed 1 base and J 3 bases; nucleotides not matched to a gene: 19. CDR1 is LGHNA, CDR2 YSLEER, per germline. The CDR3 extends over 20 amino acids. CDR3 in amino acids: CASSQGTIWGGGSLTDTQYF. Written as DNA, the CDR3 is TGCGCCAGCAGCCAAGGGACAATTTGGGGTGGCGGGAGTCTAACAGATACGCAGTATTTT.

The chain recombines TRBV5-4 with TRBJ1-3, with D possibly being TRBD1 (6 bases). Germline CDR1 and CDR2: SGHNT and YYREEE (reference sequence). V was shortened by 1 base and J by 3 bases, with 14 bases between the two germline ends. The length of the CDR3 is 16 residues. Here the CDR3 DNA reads TGTGCCAGCAGCTTGTTCGGGGGGGGCTATGGAAACACCATATATTTT. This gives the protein CASSLFGGGYGNTIYF.

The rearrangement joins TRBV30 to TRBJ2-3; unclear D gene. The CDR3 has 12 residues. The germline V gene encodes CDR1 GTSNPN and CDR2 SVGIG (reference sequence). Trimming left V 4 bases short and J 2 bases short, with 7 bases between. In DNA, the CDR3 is TGTGCCTGGACTAGTTCCACAGATACGCAGTATTTT. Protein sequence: CAWTSSTDTQYF.

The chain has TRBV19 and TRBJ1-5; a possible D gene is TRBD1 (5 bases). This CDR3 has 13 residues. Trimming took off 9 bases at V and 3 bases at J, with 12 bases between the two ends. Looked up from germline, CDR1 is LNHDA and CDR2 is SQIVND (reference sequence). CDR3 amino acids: CASWPGLNQPQHF. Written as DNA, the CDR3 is TGTGCCAGCTGGCCGGGACTCAATCAGCCCCAGCATTTT.

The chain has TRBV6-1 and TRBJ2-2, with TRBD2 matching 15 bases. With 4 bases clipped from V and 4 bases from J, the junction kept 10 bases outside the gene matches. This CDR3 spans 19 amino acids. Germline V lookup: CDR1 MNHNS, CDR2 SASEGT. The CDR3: CASSAAGLAGGQGTGELFF. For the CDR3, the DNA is TGTGCCAGCAGTGCCGCTGGACTAGCGGGGGGGCAGGGCACCGGGGAGCTGTTTTTT.

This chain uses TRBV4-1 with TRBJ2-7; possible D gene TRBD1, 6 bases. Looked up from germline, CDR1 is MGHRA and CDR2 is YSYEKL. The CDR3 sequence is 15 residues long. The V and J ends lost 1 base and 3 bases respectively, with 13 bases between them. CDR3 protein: CASSQGQEGFYEQYF. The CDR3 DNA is TGCGCCAGCAGCCAAGGACAGGAAGGGTTCTACGAGCAGTACTTC.

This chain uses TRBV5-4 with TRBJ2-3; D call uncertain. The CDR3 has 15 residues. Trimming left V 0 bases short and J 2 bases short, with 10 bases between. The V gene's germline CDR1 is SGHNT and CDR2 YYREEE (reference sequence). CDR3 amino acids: CASSLVSQNTDTQYF. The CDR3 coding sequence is TGTGCCAGCAGCTTGGTGTCACAGAACACAGATACGCAGTATTTT.

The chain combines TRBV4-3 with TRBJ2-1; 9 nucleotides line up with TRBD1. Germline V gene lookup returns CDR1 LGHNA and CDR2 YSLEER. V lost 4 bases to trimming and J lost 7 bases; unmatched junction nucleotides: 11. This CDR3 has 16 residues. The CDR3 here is CASSRQGQGKFNEQFF. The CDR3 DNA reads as TGCGCCAGCAGCCGCCAAGGACAGGGGAAGTTTAATGAGCAGTTCTTC.

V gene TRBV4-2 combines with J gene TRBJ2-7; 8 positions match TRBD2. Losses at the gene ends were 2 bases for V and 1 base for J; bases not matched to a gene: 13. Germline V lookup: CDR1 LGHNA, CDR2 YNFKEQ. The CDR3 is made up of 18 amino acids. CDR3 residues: CASSQTLERGRLSYEQYF. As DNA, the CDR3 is TGTGCCAGCAGCCAAACTCTTGAGCGGGGGAGACTTTCCTACGAGCAGTACTTC.

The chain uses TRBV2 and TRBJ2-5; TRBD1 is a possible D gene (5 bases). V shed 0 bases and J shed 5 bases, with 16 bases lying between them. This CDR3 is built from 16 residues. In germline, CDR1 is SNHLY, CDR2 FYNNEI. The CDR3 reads CASSEAGLGAAETQYF. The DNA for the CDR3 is TGTGCCAGCAGTGAAGCGGGTTTAGGGGCGGCGGAGACCCAGTACTTC. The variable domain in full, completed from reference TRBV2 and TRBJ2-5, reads EPEVTQTPSHQVTQMGQEVILRCVPISNHLYFYWYRQILGQKVEFLVSFYNNEISEKSEIFDDQFSVERPDGSNFTLKIRSTKLEDSAMYFCASSEAGLGAAETQYFGPGTRLLVL.

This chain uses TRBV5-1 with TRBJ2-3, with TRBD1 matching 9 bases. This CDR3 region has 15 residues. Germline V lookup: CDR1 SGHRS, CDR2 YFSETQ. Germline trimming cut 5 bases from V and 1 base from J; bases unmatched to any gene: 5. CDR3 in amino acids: CASRKDRGGTDTQYF. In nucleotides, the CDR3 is TGCGCCAGCAGGAAGGACAGGGGAGGCACAGATACGCAGTATTTT.

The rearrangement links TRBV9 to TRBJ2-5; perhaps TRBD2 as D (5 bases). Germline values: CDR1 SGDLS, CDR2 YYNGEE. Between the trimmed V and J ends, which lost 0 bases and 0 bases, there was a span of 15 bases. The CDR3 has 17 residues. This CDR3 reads CASSVGPGKRYQETQYF. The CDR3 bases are TGTGCCAGCAGCGTAGGTCCGGGAAAGCGGTACCAAGAGACCCAGTACTTC. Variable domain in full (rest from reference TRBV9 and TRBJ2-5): DSGVTQTPKHLITATGQRVTLRCSPRSGDLSVYWYQQSLDQGLQFLIQYYNGEERAKGNILERFSAQQFPDLHSELNLSSLELGDSALYFCASSVGPGKRYQETQYFGPGTRLLVL.

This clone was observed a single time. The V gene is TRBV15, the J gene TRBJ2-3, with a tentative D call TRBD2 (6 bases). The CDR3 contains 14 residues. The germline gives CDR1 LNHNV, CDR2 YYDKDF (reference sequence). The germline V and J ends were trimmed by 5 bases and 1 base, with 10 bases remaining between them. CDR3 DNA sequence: TGTGCCACCAGCTTTGGCGGGGGCACAGATACGCAGTATTTT. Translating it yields CATSFGGGTDTQYF. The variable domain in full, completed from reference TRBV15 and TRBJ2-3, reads DAMVIQNPRYQVTQFGKPVTLSCSQTLNHNVMYWYQQKSSQAPKLLFHYYDKDFNNEADTPDNFQSRRPNTSFCFLDIRSPGLGDTAMYLCATSFGGGTDTQYFGPGTRLTVL.

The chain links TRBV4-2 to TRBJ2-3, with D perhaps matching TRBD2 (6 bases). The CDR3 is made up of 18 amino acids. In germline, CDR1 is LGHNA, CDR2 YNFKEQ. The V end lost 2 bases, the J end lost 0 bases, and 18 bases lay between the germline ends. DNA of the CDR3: TGTGCCAGCAGCCAAACCGGGTCGGGGACTCACAGCACAGATACGCAGTATTTT. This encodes CASSQTGSGTHSTDTQYF.

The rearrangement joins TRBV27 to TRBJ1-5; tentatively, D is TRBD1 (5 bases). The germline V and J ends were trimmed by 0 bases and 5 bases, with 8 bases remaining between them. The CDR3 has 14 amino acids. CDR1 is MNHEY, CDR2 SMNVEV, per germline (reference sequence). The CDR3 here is CASSLSRQHQPQHF. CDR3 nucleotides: TGTGCCAGCAGTTTATCCCGACAGCATCAGCCCCAGCATTTT.